In its sample, the clone carrying this T cell receptor (delta chain) was seen a few times. The protein in TCRdb stems from a much larger clone and differs at residue 5 from this DNA's translation, likely a read error; here the protein is translated from the DNA. These data come from a study of gamma-delta T cells after stem cell transplantation. TCRdb reran clone calling via CATT on the RT-PCR reads. The sample contains about 840 delta-chain clones, about 3.3% of which appear only once. The CDR3 runs to 21 residues. The germline V gene has CDR1 GEAIGNYY and CDR2 EKD. The ends were cut back, 3 bases at V and 0 bases at J, with 23 bases in the middle.

This sequence originates from a human donor. It is not recorded whose cells these are; they may come from a transplant donor. Sequencing was carried out using gamma-delta T cells. This chain joins TRDV2 and TRDJ3; the D gene is possibly TRDD3 (6 bases). CDR3 sequence (DNA): TGTGCCTGTGACGCCGCCTGGGGAGCGTCCGACCTCTCCTGGGACACCCGACAGATGTTTTTC. This translates into CACDAAWGASDLSWDTRQMFF.